These 2 T cell receptor beta chains were sequenced from one sample in a study of T cells after yellow fever vaccination. TCRdb called the 5' RACE reads again in MiXCR, with one record for every CDR3 protein. Counted here are 300,000 to 400,000 distinct CDR3 sequences, around 12% occurring once; the ten biggest clones make up approximately 3.3%. This specimen was CD4+ T cells sorted from PBMCs, taken 15 days after the yellow fever booster vaccination. The receptors were sampled from a man aged 18 to 30 who received the YFV17D yellow fever vaccine.

The table lists this clonotype with a few counts. The chain couples TRBV29-1 to TRBJ1-2, with D possibly matching TRBD1 (5 bases). V lost 2 bases and J lost 3, with 7 bases in between. The CDR3 is 12 residues long. Germline CDR1 SQVTM, CDR2 ANQGSEA. CDR3 nucleotides: TGCAGCGTTGAAAGGGACTACTATGGCTACACCTTC. Translated: CSVERDYYGYTF.

The V gene is TRBV5-6, the J gene TRBJ1-5; D unclear. Trimming took 0 bases from V and 1 from J, leaving 8 bases between them. The CDR3 runs 15 residues. The germline CDR1 and CDR2 sequences are SGHDT and YYEEEE. The chain's CDR3 is CASSLDGRSNQPQHF. Here the CDR3 DNA reads TGTGCCAGCAGCTTGGATGGGCGGAGCAATCAGCCCCAGCATTTT.